This TCR beta chain comes out of a study of T cells in Graves' hyperthyroidism and ophthalmopathy. Germline CDR1 SGHAT, CDR2 FQNNGV. The CDR3 contains 16 residues. RNA transcripts served as the template for amplifying TCR beta CDR3 regions. The HTBI set primed first-round TCR CDR3 RT-PCR. TCRdb called the multiplex PCR reads again in MiXCR, with one record for every CDR3 protein. The sample lists about 710,000 distinct CDR3 sequences, about 17% seen once, with roughly 8% in the top ten. Notes on this clonotype: A much larger clone sits a single nucleotide away, making a read error possible.

Sequenced sample: blood. V and J are TRBV11-2 and TRBJ2-7, with 14 bases that match TRBD2. This receptor was obtained from a man aged 18 to 35 with Graves' hyperthyroidism. The CDR3 DNA reads TGTACCAGCAGCCCAAGGGGACTAGCGGGAGCCTACGAGCAGTACTTC. This gives the protein CTSSPRGLAGAYEQYF.